This TCR beta chain derives from a study of T cell repertoires in cytomegalovirus infection (dated by TCRdb to the late 2010s). As for the study more broadly: Recently identified HLA-C-restricted CMV epitopes, whose presentation resists viral immunomodulation, were targeted by peptide stimulations together with well-studied HLA-B-restricted epitopes. Donor HLA type was relevant to the analysis, because carriage of CMV infection together with the matching HLA type was indicated by public TCR beta signatures. Results the study describes overall, beyond this receptor: The ex vivo response was dominated by HLA-C-restricted CMV-specific TCR beta clonotypes, and the single most frequent clonotype in two of eight donors was supplied by these HLA-C-restricted clonotypes. In both this cohort and an independent cohort of 350 or so donors, the cumulative frequency of public TCR beta family members distinguished carriers of CMV infection plus the relevant HLA type.

The CDR3 holds 14 amino acids from the cysteine to the phenylalanine. Of all the DNA, just the CDR3 is kept, 42 bases in frame from base 1. A distance of 12 bases separates the germline ends of V and J, which lose 6 bases and 1 base respectively. For CDR1 and CDR2, the germline V gene lists LGHNT and FRNRAP. This clonotype was detected a few times. Its target antigen remains unknown. Nothing much larger sits one base from this clone, and base qualities are not available. This specimen's treatment or condition label, interpreted: in vitro stimulation with specific CMV peptide epitopes to enrich CMV-specific T cells. This sample was sequenced with an Illumina HiSeq 1500. The public reads were quality trimmed at Q25 with fastp and then assembled into clones with MiXCR by TCRdb, keeping productive beta chains. Identical CDR3 proteins give one entry, which carries the most common genes and DNA. In all, the sample holds approximately 500,000 distinct CDR3 sequences, and around 35% of those were seen once. About a sixth of the sample is taken by the ten largest.

The source of this sequence is a human donor in good health (CMV status not recorded). Some clones in this sample may be carry-over from other donors' samples. The chain is made from TRBV12-5 and TRBJ1-1, and TRBD1 may be the D gene, going by 6 matching bases. The source was cultured PBMCs, collected from culture after CMV antigen stimulation. The CDR3 sequence is CASGPGQSNTEAFF. The sequenced DNA is TGTGCTAGTGGCCCCGGACAGTCGAACACTGAAGCTTTCTTT.